This T cell receptor beta chain appears in the sequencing data of a study of T-cell reconstitution after alpha-beta-depleted transplantation in children. This CDR3 region has 15 residues. J lost 4 bases, V lost 5 bases, and 8 bases had no gene match. In germline, CDR1 is DFQATT, CDR2 SNEGSKA (reference sequence). In its sample, this clonotype was seen many times. Construction of the TCRbeta library involved unique molecular identifiers. TCRdb re-called the PCR reads through MiXCR, storing one row per CDR3 protein. The table records under 350,000 distinct CDR3 sequences, approximately 9.8% of them present only once.

The genes are TRBV20-1 and TRBJ2-1; 10 positions agree with TRBD1. The sample here was PBMCs from the stem cell graft donor, taken from the stem cell graft. The source is a human donor who donated a stem cell graft to a child with SCID. The CDR3 is CSAPRTGQGYNEQFF. Written as DNA, the CDR3 is TGCAGTGCTCCCCGAACGGGACAGGGGTACAATGAGCAGTTCTTC.